This TCR beta chain was found in a study of T cells expressing NK-cell markers. Study summary: The authors derived TCR beta repertoires from sorted CD3+CD56+NKG2C+, CD3+CD56+NKG2C- and CD3+CD56-NKG2C+ T cells.

Germline loops: CDR1 WSHSY, CDR2 SAAADI. This CDR3 has 16 amino acids. TCRdb derives one entry per CDR3 protein from the 5' RACE reads, leaving out DNA. Recorded for this sample: about 460,000 distinct CDR3 sequences. The TCR comes from a woman aged 45-65 years in good health. Material: blood T cells: a sorted CD56 or NKG2C T cell subset, CD4+ or CD8+ T cells, or bulk PBMC T cells (not recorded which). The chain recombines TRBV10-2 with TRBJ1-2; the TRBD1 assignment by TCRdb is unverifiable without DNA. This CDR3 is CASSDLVTGFNYGYTF.